This T cell receptor (beta chain) was sequenced for a study of blood T cell dynamics during melanoma immunotherapy. Turning to the study itself: Standard first-line treatment here was pembrolizumab or nivolumab plus ipilimumab in metastatic melanoma.

The ends were cut back, 4 bases at V and 0 bases at J, with 19 bases in the middle. The CDR3 runs to 18 residues. The V gene's germline CDR1 is SGHTA and CDR2 FQGNSA. Time point reported: week 3, after first cycle of checkpoint inhibitor. No patient had earlier systemic cancer treatment, concurrent immunosuppressants, or another active cancer. Some clones are missing from TCRdb's copy, which holds only in-frame ones; the method was immunoSEQ multiplex PCR. The table lists around 10,000 clones, over 70% of them singletons, with around 22% in the top ten. The clonotype originates from a human donor with melanoma. The V gene is TRBV7-2, the J gene TRBJ1-5, with TRBD1 as a possible D gene (5 bases). The input for sequencing was blood, taken from a patient treated with checkpoint blockade. The CDR3 here is CASSSPSGTSFSNQPQHF. As DNA, the CDR3 is TGTGCCAGCAGCTCGCCGAGCGGGACCAGCTTTAGCAATCAGCCCCAGCATTTT. Using reference TRBV7-2 and TRBJ1-5 for the parts outside the CDR3, the full variable domain is GAGVSQSPSNKVTEKGKDVELRCDPISGHTALYWYRQSLGQGLEFLIYFQGNSAPDKSGLPSDRFSAERTGGSVSTLTIQRTQQEDSAVYLCASSSPSGTSFSNQPQHFGDGTRLSIL.